Below are 26 T cell receptor beta chains sequenced from a single sample in a study of T cells in Graves' hyperthyroidism and ophthalmopathy. Amplified TCR beta CDR3 regions came from RNA transcripts. HTBI primers were the set used in a first-round RT-PCR of the TCR CDR3. TCRdb redid the calling of the multiplex PCR reads with MiXCR, one entry per CDR3 protein. This sample carries hundreds of thousands of distinct CDR3 sequences, just under 20% of them seen once, and the ten largest clones take 45% to 50%. Sequenced input: blood. The receptors shown here come from a man aged 40-50 years with Graves' ophthalmopathy.

As for this clonotype: This may arise from a read error, as a much more abundant clone is one base away. The rearrangement uses TRBV28 and TRBJ2-7, with 7 bases aligning to TRBD2. This CDR3 is 13 amino acids long. Germline-derived CDR1 and CDR2 are MDHEN and SYDVKM. CDR3 loop: CVSSLIAGGEQYF. CDR3 bases: TGTGTCAGCAGTCTTATCGCCGGGGGGGAGCAGTACTTC. Using reference TRBV28 and TRBJ2-7 for the parts outside the CDR3, the full variable domain is DVKVTQSSRYLVKRTGEKVFLECVQDMDHENMFWYRQDPGLGLRLIYFSYDVKMKEKGDIPEGYSVSREKKERFSLILESASTNQTSMYLCVSSLIAGGEQYFGPGTRLTVT.

This clonotype showed up just a few times. The chain is built from TRBV7-2 and TRBJ2-5; possibly TRBD1 for D (6 bases). Between the trimmed V and J ends, which lost 0 bases and 1 base, there was a span of 9 bases. Per the germline V gene, CDR1 is SGHTA and CDR2 is FQGNSA. The CDR3 sequence is 15 residues long. The CDR3 coding sequence is TGTGCCAGCAGCTTAGCCAGGGGACCCCAAGAGACCCAGTACTTC. Translation: CASSLARGPQETQYF.

This clonotype appeared a few times. The rearrangement joins TRBV7-8 to TRBJ1-2; D is perhaps TRBD1 (5 bases). Germline values: CDR1 SGHVS, CDR2 FQNEAQ. This CDR3 has 15 amino acids. The ends were cut back, 1 base at V and 4 bases at J, with 13 bases in the middle. The CDR3 reads CASSLGGAGGYGYTF. In DNA form, the CDR3 reads TGTGCCAGCAGCTTAGGTGGGGCGGGAGGCTATGGCTACACCTTC. The full variable domain, in which reference TRBV7-8 and TRBJ1-2 provide the parts outside the CDR3, is GAGVSQSPRYKVAKRGQDVALRCDPISGHVSLFWYQQALGQGPEFLTYFQNEAQLDKSGLPSDRFFAERPEGSVSTLKIQRTQQEDSAVYLCASSLGGAGGYGYTFGSGTRLTVV.

V gene TRBV12-3 or TRBV12-4 combines with J gene TRBJ2-1; 9 nucleotides align to TRBD2. The CDR3 runs to 15 residues. With V trimmed by 1 base and J by 8 bases, 6 bases remained unmatched. CDR3 region: CASSLGGGAIYEQFF. The CDR3 coding sequence is TGTGCCAGCAGTTTAGGCGGGGGGGCCATTTATGAGCAGTTCTTC.

The table lists this clonotype with a few counts. This chain uses TRBV6-1 with TRBJ1-2; D unresolved. From germline, CDR1 is MNHNS and CDR2 SASEGT. This CDR3 spans 15 amino acids. Trimming left V 5 bases short and J 8 bases short, with 21 bases between. The CDR3 loop reads CASSQSPGRARGYTF. CDR3 coding DNA: TGTGCCAGCAGTCAAAGCCCGGGCCGCGCGCGGGGCTACACCTTC.

J is TRBJ1-1 and V is TRBV7-6; D is unresolved. The CDR3 has 14 residues. Trimming removed 4 bases from V and 0 bases from J, with 9 bases in between. CDR1 and CDR2 from the germline V gene are SGHVS and FNYEAQ. CDR3 loop: CASSSPGMNTEAFF. The CDR3 nucleotides read TGTGCCAGCAGCTCACCGGGAATGAACACTGAAGCTTTCTTT.

Ten or more counts support this clonotype. V gene TRBV20-1 combines with J gene TRBJ2-3, with D unresolved. V gave up 5 bases and J gave up 6 bases, with 12 bases separating them. The CDR3 runs 12 residues. CDR1 and CDR2 from the germline V gene are DFQATT and SNEGSKA (reference sequence). The CDR3 sequence is CSASRRGDTQYF. The DNA of the CDR3 is TGCAGTGCTTCCCGAAGAGGCGATACGCAGTATTTT.

This chain connects TRBV6-1 to TRBJ2-1; no clear D. This CDR3 spans 14 amino acids. V gave up 6 bases and J gave up 9 bases, with 18 bases separating them. Germline V CDR1 and CDR2: MNHNS, SASEGT. CDR3 DNA sequence: TGTGCCAGCAGCCCAAGATTGGCGAAGGTTGAGCAGTTCTTC. It codes for CASSPRLAKVEQFF.

The chain joins TRBV24-1 to TRBJ2-1; 10 bases align to TRBD2. The CDR3 is made up of 16 amino acids. The trim removed 1 base at V and 5 bases at J, leaving 4 bases unmatched. Germline CDR1 reads KGHDR; CDR2 reads SFDVKD. CDR3 sequence (DNA): TGTGCCACCAGTGATTTAACTAGCGGGGCTCACAATGAGCAGTTCTTC. Its protein is CATSDLTSGAHNEQFF.

A few counts support this clonotype. This chain uses TRBV20-1 with TRBJ2-7; unclear D gene. V was pared by 1 base and J by 4 bases, with 5 bases between. Germline V gives CDR1 DFQATT, CDR2 SNEGSKA (reference sequence). The CDR3 totals 11 residues. The CDR3 DNA sequence: TGCAGTGCTAGAGCCGGTTACGAGCAGTACTTC. Encoded protein: CSARAGYEQYF.

The rearrangement links TRBV19 to TRBJ1-2, with D perhaps matching TRBD1 (5 bases). This CDR3 region has 14 residues. Germline loops: CDR1 LNHDA, CDR2 SQIVND (reference sequence). V was pared by 3 bases and J by 4 bases, with 12 bases between. CDR3 sequence reads: CASSMTRARYGYTF. Written as DNA, the CDR3 is TGTGCCAGTAGTATGACCAGGGCCCGCTATGGCTACACCTTC.

The chain is built from TRBV20-1 and TRBJ2-7; D is unresolved. Deletions cut 6 bases from V and 5 bases from J, with 11 bases between. Germline CDR1 is DFQATT and CDR2 is SNEGSKA (reference sequence). This CDR3 has 11 amino acids. The CDR3 reads CSAPATHEQYF. The CDR3 DNA reads TGCAGTGCCCCAGCCACCCACGAGCAGTACTTC.

This chain joins TRBV7-9 and TRBJ2-7; D perhaps matches TRBD2 (7 bases). Germline V gene sequence: CDR1 SEHNR, CDR2 FQNEAQ (reference sequence). This CDR3 is built from 14 residues. Trimming took 7 bases from V and 2 from J, leaving 15 bases between them. The CDR3 protein is CASIEGGDPYEQYF. In nucleotides, the CDR3 is TGTGCCAGCATCGAAGGGGGGGACCCCTACGAGCAGTACTTC.

This clonotype was counted between two and nine times. The chain links TRBV6-1 to TRBJ2-7; no clear D. This CDR3 spans 13 amino acids. Trimming pared 5 bases from V and 5 bases from J, leaving 13 bases between. Germline CDR1 reads MNHNS; CDR2 reads SASEGT. CDR3 protein: CASSQPPGHEQYF. The DNA of the CDR3 is TGTGCCAGCAGTCAGCCTCCCGGGCACGAGCAGTACTTC.

This rearrangement joins TRBV30 to TRBJ2-2; maybe TRBD1 (6 bases). Germline assignment: CDR1 GTSNPN and CDR2 SVGIG (reference sequence). Trimming removed 7 bases at V and 6 bases at J, with 15 bases between. The CDR3 length is 13 residues. CDR3 protein: CASYRDGAGELFF. Written as DNA, the CDR3 is TGTGCCTCCTACAGGGATGGTGCCGGGGAGCTGTTTTTT.

The chain carries TRBV29-1 and TRBJ2-3, with D possibly being TRBD1 (5 bases). CDR1 is SQVTM, CDR2 ANQGSEA, per germline. The CDR3 contains 12 residues. V shed 3 bases and J shed 4 bases, with 8 bases lying between them. The CDR3 loop reads CSVDRQSDTQYF. CDR3 nucleotide sequence: TGCAGCGTTGATAGACAGTCAGATACGCAGTATTTT.

Many counts were recorded for this clonotype. This chain connects TRBV2 to TRBJ1-5, with a tentative D call TRBD1 (6 bases). The CDR3 loop spans 14 amino acids. Trimming removed 4 bases at V and 4 bases at J, with 11 bases between. Germline V lookup: CDR1 SNHLY, CDR2 FYNNEI. CDR3 nucleotides: TGTGCCAGCAGTGGACAGGCCTTTAATCAGCCCCAGCATTTT. It encodes CASSGQAFNQPQHF.

This rearrangement joins TRBV5-1 to TRBJ1-5; TRBD1 is a possible D gene (5 bases). Deletions cut 1 base from V and 0 bases from J, with 20 bases between. The germline V gene has CDR1 SGHRS and CDR2 YFSETQ. There are 19 residues in the CDR3. As DNA, the CDR3 is TGCGCCAGCAGCTTGCAGGGACGGGACCCAATATATAGCAATCAGCCCCAGCATTTT. This translates into CASSLQGRDPIYSNQPQHF.

This clonotype showed up just a few times. V gene TRBV27 combines with J gene TRBJ2-7; no clear D. The V and J ends lost 2 bases and 0 bases respectively, with 11 bases between them. The length of the CDR3 is 15 residues. Germline loops: CDR1 MNHEY, CDR2 SMNVEV (reference sequence). For the CDR3, the DNA is TGTGCCAGCAGTTTAAGGGAAGGGCCCTCCTACGAGCAGTACTTC. Translating it yields CASSLREGPSYEQYF.

This clonotype was counted many times. The rearrangement uses TRBV7-2 and TRBJ2-4; D uncertain. CDR3 length equals 13 residues. Germline assignment: CDR1 SGHTA and CDR2 FQGNSA. Between the trimmed V and J ends, which lost 2 bases and 5 bases, there was a span of 7 bases. The CDR3 DNA reads TGTGCCAGCAGCTTAAACGGGCAAAACATTCAGTACTTC. This codes for CASSLNGQNIQYF.

This clonotype was recorded many times. The chain is built from TRBV5-6 and TRBJ2-5, with a tentative D call TRBD2 (6 bases). The CDR3 consists of 16 residues. Germline loops: CDR1 SGHDT, CDR2 YYEEEE. V gave up 1 base and J gave up 1 base, with 14 bases separating them. The CDR3 nucleotides read TGTGCCAGCAGCTTGAACGGACGGGGGACCCAAGAGACCCAGTACTTC. Protein product: CASSLNGRGTQETQYF.

This chain joins TRBV7-2 and TRBJ1-1; weak D call: TRBD1 (6 bases). The length of the CDR3 is 15 residues. Trimming cost V 5 bases and J 1 base, with 14 bases left between them. CDR1 and CDR2 from the germline V gene are SGHTA and FQGNSA. DNA for the CDR3: TGTGCCAGCAGCACCGTGGGGGGCGGGAACACTGAAGCTTTCTTT. Its protein product is CASSTVGGGNTEAFF.

This clonotype was counted ten times or more. The J gene is TRBJ2-5, the V gene TRBV20-1; D is undetermined. Trimming left V 0 bases short and J 9 bases short, with 14 bases between. The germline V gene has CDR1 DFQATT and CDR2 SNEGSKA (reference sequence). The CDR3 has 13 residues. The CDR3 here is CSARDRATWAQYF. As DNA, the CDR3 is TGCAGTGCTAGAGATCGAGCTACGTGGGCCCAGTACTTC.

The table lists this clonotype with a few counts. The chain uses TRBV11-2 and TRBJ2-1, with 8 bases identical to TRBD2. Germline values: CDR1 SGHAT, CDR2 FQNNGV. V lost 5 bases and J lost 9; bases outside the gene matches: 9. The CDR3 extends over 14 amino acids. The CDR3 bases are TGTGCCAGCAGCCACCCTGGACTAGCCTCTGAGCAGTTCTTC. This translates into CASSHPGLASEQFF.

This clonotype has ten or more counts. The chain couples TRBV29-1 to TRBJ2-2; D could derive from TRBD1 or TRBD2 (5 bases each). V lost 2 bases and J 3 bases, leaving 22 bases between the germline ends. The CDR3 consists of 18 residues. Germline CDR1 is SQVTM and CDR2 is ANQGSEA. The CDR3 nucleotides read TGCAGCGTTGAAAGCGGTGGTCAGGGTATTAAGTACACCGGGGAGCTGTTTTTT. Its protein product is CSVESGGQGIKYTGELFF.

The chain links TRBV7-3 to TRBJ2-1, with 11 bases that match TRBD2. The CDR3 is 18 amino acids. V shed 1 base and J 2 bases; nucleotides not matched to a gene: 7. Germline V CDR1 and CDR2: SGHTA, FQGTGA. The CDR3 region has the DNA TGTGCCAGCAGCTTAAGGGATTTAGCGGGGGGGCCCTACAATGAGCAGTTCTTC. Protein sequence: CASSLRDLAGGPYNEQFF.